A single sample is the source of the 25 T cell receptor beta chains below, sequenced in a study of CD8 T cells in Susac syndrome (dated 2019 in TCRdb). The method was the immunoSEQ multiplex PCR assay. RNA was extracted using the RNeasy kit, and about 0.45 to 1 ug of the RNA was reverse transcribed with random hexamers. TCRdb applied fastp at Q25 and MiXCR to the public reads, then kept only in-frame beta chains. For every CDR3 protein sequence, its rows merge into one entry that carries the most common genes and DNA. This sample is represented by 200,000 to 250,000 distinct CDR3 sequences; over 90% of them were singletons. The ten largest clones capture 0.15% to 0.2% of the sample. The source material was CD4+ T cells from PBMCs. The receptors come from a human donor with Susac syndrome.

The table lists this clonotype with a count of one. The chain couples TRBV29-1 to TRBJ2-1; TRBD2 agrees at 14 bases. This CDR3 is 20 amino acids long. V lost 5 bases, J lost 0 bases, and 15 bases stayed unmatched. CDR1 and CDR2 (germline): SQVTM, ANQGSEA. CDR3 residues: CSVPVFGLAGGLSSYNEQFF. CDR3 DNA sequence: TGCAGCGTTCCTGTGTTTGGACTAGCGGGGGGCCTAAGCTCCTACAATGAGCAGTTCTTC.

This clonotype came up a few times. The rearrangement uses TRBV7-8 and TRBJ2-5; D is undetermined. V gave up 1 base and J gave up 1 base, with 4 bases separating them. The CDR3 runs to 13 residues. Germline assignment: CDR1 SGHVS and CDR2 FQNEAQ. This CDR3 reads CASSLEAQETQYF. In DNA, the CDR3 is TGTGCCAGCAGCTTAGAGGCCCAAGAGACCCAGTACTTC.

Only a few counts were recorded for this clonotype. The V call is TRBV20-1, the J call TRBJ2-7, with 12 bases matching TRBD2. Germline CDR1 DFQATT, CDR2 SNEGSKA (reference sequence). The CDR3 contains 15 residues. V lost 2 bases, J lost 2 bases, and 4 bases stayed unmatched. CDR3 region: CSARQLAGGTYEQYF. The CDR3 DNA reads as TGCAGTGCTAGACAACTAGCGGGGGGAACCTACGAGCAGTACTTC.

This chain connects TRBV29-1 to TRBJ2-1; tentative D call: TRBD2 (5 bases). The CDR3 runs 11 residues. Germline V gene lookup returns CDR1 SQVTM and CDR2 ANQGSEA. V lost 6 bases, J lost 8 bases, and 11 bases lay in between. CDR3 DNA: TGCAGCGTCCAAGAGGGCCATGAGCAGTTCTTC. It encodes CSVQEGHEQFF.

The V and J genes are TRBV6-5 and TRBJ2-7; D not certain. CDR3 length equals 13 residues. Trimming removed 2 bases from V and 2 bases from J, with 7 bases in between. CDR1 is MNHEY and CDR2 is SVGAGI in the germline V gene. Here the CDR3 reads CASSYDLTYEQYF. CDR3 bases: TGTGCCAGCAGTTACGACCTAACCTACGAGCAGTACTTC.

The rearrangement joins TRBV6-2 or TRBV6-3 to TRBJ1-1; D is unclear. CDR3 length equals 14 residues. From germline, CDR1 is MNHEY and CDR2 SVGEGT. Trimming cost V 5 bases and J 0 bases, with 10 bases left between them. DNA for the CDR3: TGTGCCAGCAGTATGAGGGTTATGAACACTGAAGCTTTCTTT. Protein product: CASSMRVMNTEAFF.

V is TRBV24-1 and J is TRBJ2-1; D is ambiguous. V lost 0 bases and J lost 15, with 8 bases in between. The germline gives CDR1 KGHDR, CDR2 SFDVKD. The length of the CDR3 is 11 residues. The CDR3, as DNA: TGTGCCACCAGTGATTTGCAAACGACGTTCTTC. Residues: CATSDLQTTFF.

The V gene is TRBV20-1, the J gene TRBJ2-7, with 7 positions matching TRBD2. Germline CDR1 DFQATT, CDR2 SNEGSKA (reference sequence). The CDR3 consists of 14 residues. V trimming: 6 bases; J trimming: 4 bases; junction bases outside the gene matches: 12. In DNA, the CDR3 is TGCAGTGCCAGGGAGGGTAACGTCGCTTACGAGCAGTACTTC. Protein: CSAREGNVAYEQYF.

The chain links TRBV12-3 or TRBV12-4 to TRBJ1-1; no definite D call. The V and J ends lost 8 bases and 3 bases respectively, with 19 bases between them. The CDR3 sequence is 15 residues long. Here the CDR3 reads CASVPTLPGDTEAFF. The CDR3 nucleotides read TGTGCCAGCGTCCCCACCCTACCTGGGGACACTGAAGCTTTCTTT.

The chain carries TRBV6-1 and TRBJ1-2; TRBD1 agrees at 9 bases. CDR1 is MNHNS and CDR2 is SASEGT in the germline V gene. The CDR3 runs 16 residues. With 6 bases clipped from V and 6 bases from J, the junction kept 14 bases outside the gene matches. The CDR3 sequence: CASRVQGASRGDGYTF. CDR3 coding DNA: TGTGCCAGCAGAGTACAGGGGGCAAGTAGAGGTGATGGCTACACCTTC.

The rearrangement links TRBV19 to TRBJ1-6, with 7 bases matching TRBD1. V was clipped by 8 bases and J by 7 bases; unmatched bases: 17. The CDR3 has 17 residues. Germline V gives CDR1 LNHDA, CDR2 SQIVND (reference sequence). The CDR3 sequence: CASSGGRGPSWNSPLHF. In DNA, the CDR3 is TGTGCCAGTTCAGGAGGGAGGGGGCCATCGTGGAATTCACCCCTCCACTTT.

The chain joins TRBV7-2 to TRBJ2-1, with D possibly being TRBD1 (6 bases). Germline lookup yields CDR1 SGHTA and CDR2 FQGNSA. This CDR3 has 14 residues. V dropped 0 bases and J dropped 6 bases, with 9 bases sitting between them. Written as DNA, the CDR3 is TGTGCCAGCAGCTTAGCCCCAGGGGCCAATGAGCAGTTCTTC. Translating gives CASSLAPGANEQFF.

This chain uses TRBV30 with TRBJ1-2; D not certain. The germline CDR1 and CDR2 sequences are GTSNPN and SVGIG (reference sequence). V lost 8 bases, J lost 0 bases, and 16 bases lay in between. There are 14 residues in the CDR3. Here the CDR3 reads CATNGPRANYGYTF. DNA of the CDR3: TGTGCCACAAACGGGCCTCGGGCTAACTATGGCTACACCTTC.

The chain is built from TRBV3-1 and TRBJ1-2; D is unclear. V lost 1 base and J 0 bases, leaving 18 bases between the germline ends. This CDR3 contains 18 residues. CDR1 and CDR2 from the germline V gene are LGHDT and YNNKEL (reference sequence). This CDR3 is CASSQVFPGRKANYGYTF. In DNA form, the CDR3 reads TGTGCCAGCAGCCAAGTGTTCCCCGGACGGAAAGCTAACTATGGCTACACCTTC.

This clonotype was observed many times. The gene calls are TRBV5-5 and TRBJ2-7; either TRBD1 or TRBD2 may supply D (5 bases each). The CDR3 loop spans 14 amino acids. Germline CDR1 SGHKS, CDR2 YYEKEE (reference sequence). V dropped 3 bases and J dropped 2 bases, with 12 bases sitting between them. CDR3 nucleotide sequence: TGTGCCAGCAGCTATAGGGACGGCACCTACGAGCAGTACTTC. Protein product: CASSYRDGTYEQYF. Based on the CDR3 plus reference TRBV5-5 and TRBJ2-7, the full variable domain is DAGVTQSPTHLIKTRGQQVTLRCSPISGHKSVSWYQQVLGQGPQFIFQYYEKEERGRGNFPDRFSARQFPNYSSELNVNALLLGDSALYLCASSYRDGTYEQYFGPGTRLTVT.

V and J are TRBV5-6 and TRBJ2-3; D is unclear. The CDR3 extends over 15 amino acids. Germline loops: CDR1 SGHDT, CDR2 YYEEEE. The V end lost 3 bases, the J end lost 2 bases, and 13 bases lay between the germline ends. CDR3 sequence (DNA): TGTGCCAGCAGCTACGTACACATAGCCACAGATACGCAGTATTTT. The encoded protein is CASSYVHIATDTQYF. The variable domain in full, with the rest retrieved from reference TRBV5-6 and TRBJ2-3, is DAGVTQSPTHLIKTRGQQVTLRCSPKSGHDTVSWYQQALGQGPQFIFQYYEEEERQRGNFPDRFSGHQFPNYSSELNVNALLLGDSALYLCASSYVHIATDTQYFGPGTRLTVL.

The V gene is TRBV30, the J gene TRBJ1-1, with D unresolved. CDR1 is GTSNPN, CDR2 SVGIG, per germline (reference sequence). Trimming stripped 7 bases from V and 5 bases from J, with 14 bases between. This CDR3 spans 12 amino acids. CDR3 nucleotides: TGTGCCTCAAAAGGTATAGGGACTGAAGCTTTCTTT. It yields the protein CASKGIGTEAFF. The whole variable domain, remainder taken from reference TRBV30 and TRBJ1-1, is SQTIHQWPATLVQPVGSPLSLECTVEGTSNPNLYWYRQAAGRGLQLLFYSVGIGQISSEVPQNLSASRPQDRQFILSSKKLLLSDSGFYLCASKGIGTEAFFGQGTRLTVV.

This chain joins TRBV7-2 and TRBJ1-2, with D unclear. The length of the CDR3 is 15 residues. Per germline, CDR1 SGHTA and CDR2 FQGNSA. Between the trimmed V and J ends, which lost 8 bases and 4 bases, there was a span of 20 bases. The CDR3 coding sequence is TGTGCCAGCGGGCGAAGTCGGGCTGCTGTCTATGGCTACACCTTC. Protein sequence: CASGRSRAAVYGYTF.

This chain connects TRBV12-2 to TRBJ1-1. TRBV12-2 is given as a pseudogene. The CDR3 consists of 14 residues. Written as DNA, the CDR3 is TGTGCAAGTCGACGGGGACTGATGAACACTGAAGCTTTCTTT. This codes for CASRRGLMNTEAFF.

V usage is TRBV9 and J usage is TRBJ1-5; D is ambiguous. Per the germline V gene, CDR1 is SGDLS and CDR2 is YYNGEE. The length of the CDR3 is 13 residues. V was clipped by 0 bases and J by 4 bases, with 5 bases between them. CDR3 amino acids: CASSVAENQPQHF. In DNA, the CDR3 is TGTGCCAGCAGCGTAGCAGAGAATCAGCCCCAGCATTTT.

V gene TRBV7-9 combines with J gene TRBJ1-6; D is possibly TRBD1 (5 bases). With 5 bases removed from V and 6 bases from J, the gap between germline ends came to 11 bases. The CDR3 consists of 14 residues. In germline, CDR1 is SEHNR, CDR2 FQNEAQ (reference sequence). CDR3 sequence (DNA): TGTGCCAGCAGCACCGGGACGGCTAATTCACCCCTCCACTTT. Its translation: CASSTGTANSPLHF.

J is TRBJ2-7 and V is TRBV19, with a possible D match to TRBD2 (6 bases). The CDR3 is 14 residues long. V dropped 2 bases and J dropped 6 bases, with 14 bases sitting between them. Germline CDR1 reads LNHDA; CDR2 reads SQIVND (reference sequence). The CDR3 nucleotides are TGTGCCAGTAGTATACAAGGGGAAGCGGGCGAGCAGTACTTC. The encoded protein is CASSIQGEAGEQYF.

The J gene is TRBJ1-1, the V gene TRBV2, with D maybe TRBD1 (5 bases). The CDR3 runs 14 residues. The germline V and J ends were trimmed by 2 bases and 1 base, with 8 bases remaining between them. Germline V CDR1 and CDR2: SNHLY, FYNNEI. The CDR3 region has the DNA TGTGCCAGCAGTGAACAGGGCCCGAACACTGAAGCTTTCTTT. Its protein is CASSEQGPNTEAFF. Full variable domain (rest looked up from reference TRBV2 and TRBJ1-1): EPEVTQTPSHQVTQMGQEVILRCVPISNHLYFYWYRQILGQKVEFLVSFYNNEISEKSEIFDDQFSVERPDGSNFTLKIRSTKLEDSAMYFCASSEQGPNTEAFFGQGTRLTVV.

The chain is built from TRBV4-3 and TRBJ2-7, with 7 bases matching TRBD2. Germline lookup yields CDR1 LGHNA and CDR2 YSLEER. The V segment lost 1 base and the J segment 3 bases; nucleotides outside the gene matches: 6. This CDR3 has 15 residues. The CDR3 bases are TGCGCCAGCAGCCAAGGCCTGGGAGGGAACTACGAGCAGTACTTC. Translation: CASSQGLGGNYEQYF.

This chain uses TRBV12-3 or TRBV12-4 with TRBJ1-1; possibly TRBD1 for D (5 bases). This CDR3 spans 15 amino acids. V lost 5 bases, J lost 1 base, and 14 bases lay in between. The CDR3 region is CASSPPGRTNTEAFF. In DNA, the CDR3 is TGTGCCAGCAGTCCTCCGGGACGAACGAACACTGAAGCTTTCTTT.